This T cell receptor beta chain was sequenced during a study of beta chain features in type 1 diabetes (dated by TCRdb to 2017 to 2018). A note on the overall study: Patients and healthy donors did not differ in mean age, gender distribution, total cell number or subset yield. Across all samples, fewer than 130 million sorted cells were examined, and cell number per subset correlated strongly with RNA yield. The study compared TCRB repertoires of sorted circulating CD4+ T cell subsets between recently diagnosed type 1 diabetes patients and matched healthy donors. Naive and central memory subsets were obtained from all 30 or so donors, but regulatory and stem cell-like memory subsets were isolated from only 8 patients and about eight healthy donors.

Each donor gave one peripheral blood draw, averaging approximately 120 mL, which was collected into heparinised tubes. Naive, central memory, regulatory and stem cell-like memory CD4+ T cells were sorted on a BD FACSAria II using a panel including CD45RO, CCR7, CD25, CD127, CD95 and CD27. Purity was above 95% for every sorted population. PBMCs were isolated immediately by Lymphoprep density gradient centrifugation and stained directly without culture. To minimize batch effects, samples were stained and sorted in pairs, one healthy donor with one patient per experiment. The High Capacity cDNA Reverse Transcription Kit was used to reverse transcribe all of the isolated RNA, meaning that expressed TCRB transcripts were what got sequenced. Naive, central memory and regulatory T cell samples underwent deep immunoSEQ sequencing, averaging around 3.9 million total reads per sample. After sorted cells were lysed in RLT buffer, RNA was extracted with DNase-treated RNeasy Micro or Mini kits, with the choice depending on cell number. To prevent cross-contamination, each cell subset was processed individually, whereas patient and healthy donor samples were processed jointly. TCRB sequences were amplified from cDNA with the immunoSEQ multiplex PCR, producing 87-bp fragments spanning the CDR3 region. Sequencing of the amplicons was done on the Illumina HiSeq platform. As for the original processing: PCR bias was corrected computationally using synthetic template baselines, and reads within Hamming distance 2 were collapsed, with unmergeable singletons discarded. By aligning reads against IMGT, V, D and J genes, CDR3 length, and insertions or deletions at six rearrangement sites were assigned. Within each subset, clonotype counts were normalized to sorted cell number, after which true diversity and Gini coefficients were computed with the tcR R package. The overlap coefficient, calculated on TCRB nucleotide sequences, was used to measure repertoire sharing. This is the immuneACCESS table as TCRdb keeps it, with only in-frame sequences that have V and J called. A part of the clones is gone; compared with another copy, unresolved V genes explain less than half, and the rest is unexplained. From that table come the V and J calls and clone size; the DNA was used to work out D and trimming. The sample table shows about 130,000 clones, and about 10% are seen once. The ten largest make up roughly 0.69% of the sample.

What the authors observed across the whole study: PCR may preferentially amplify shorter templates, but because patient and control samples were amplified and corrected together, any resulting skew would affect both groups equally. A moderate but significant shortening of TCRB CDR3 length was observed in type 1 diabetes patients in all four CD4+ subsets. Because cDNA was sequenced instead of genomic DNA, activated cells with high expression could be over-represented, although the groups did not differ in activation or CD3 levels. Because the HLA sub-analyses included only small numbers of individuals, any influence of HLA type on TCRB rearrangement was left unresolved. Naive, central memory and regulatory TCRB repertoires appeared to be more similar among patients than among healthy donors. At VDJ recombination sites, patients with type 1 diabetes made fewer insertions and deleted more nucleotides, a pattern implying thymic rearrangement abnormalities.

There are a few counts of this clone. The antigen this receptor binds is unknown. Qualities for individual bases were not recorded, and no much larger clone is one base off. Via the germline V gene (reference sequence), CDR1 is MNHEY and CDR2 SMNVEV. V lost 0 bases and J lost 5 bases; the stretch between them is 10 bases long. The CDR3 starts with the cysteine, ends with the phenylalanine, and has 14 residues. The only DNA kept is the CDR3, 42 bases in frame from the first base. The chain is encoded by TRBV27 joined to TRBJ1-2; the D gene is unclear. The sequence was obtained from a man younger than 35 in good health. The sample consisted of central memory CD4+ T cells from blood. The CDR3 reads CASSLSIGGYGYTF. The DNA sequence is given as TGTGCCAGCAGTTTATCGATCGGAGGGTATGGCTACACCTTC.